The source of this TCR beta chain is a study of identifying expanded T cells in peripheral blood. Study findings and constraints: About 1.2 clones differed between technical replicates, versus around 15 and 19 over time.

Concerning this clone: As yet, its antigen is unknown.

This table comes from immunoSEQ multiplex PCR, and its TCRdb copy is limited to in-frame clones, with some not included. The table has 95,000 to 150,000 clones, around 84% seen once; the top ten hold 3.3%. V lost 7 bases and J 0 bases, leaving 15 bases between the germline ends. There are 15 residues in the CDR3. Germline CDR1 reads LNHDA; CDR2 reads SQIVND (reference sequence). This chain links TRBV19 with TRBJ1-1, with D perhaps TRBD1 (6 bases). This receptor was obtained from a person aged 18 to 75 in good health. Sequencing input: blood. The CDR3 reads CASIRMDRLNTEAFF. The DNA of the CDR3 is TGTGCCAGTATTCGTATGGACAGATTGAACACTGAAGCTTTCTTT.